The 16 T cell receptor beta chains below all came from one sample that was sequenced in a study of T cell repertoires in cytomegalovirus infection. MiXCR, run by TCRdb on the reads, gives a single entry per CDR3 protein. The sample lists 110,000 or so distinct CDR3 sequences, about 30% occurring once. Their cognate antigens are unknown. This sample comprised CD8+ T cells from cultured PBMCs, obtained from culture after CMV antigen stimulation. The receptors were sampled from a human donor in good health (CMV status not recorded). Some clones in this sample may be carry-over from other donors' samples.

In this sample, this clonotype turned up many times. This chain connects TRBV24-1 to TRBJ2-1, with D perhaps TRBD2 (6 bases). The V gene's germline CDR1 is KGHDR and CDR2 SFDVKD. The CDR3 extends over 13 amino acids. Trimming cost V 0 bases and J 9 bases, with 8 bases left between them. Here the CDR3 reads CATSDLLGGEQFF. In nucleotides, the CDR3 is TGTGCCACCAGTGATTTGCTGGGGGGTGAGCAGTTCTTC.

The chain joins TRBV7-3 to TRBJ2-2; TRBD2 might be the D (6 bases). CDR1 is SGHTA and CDR2 is FQGTGA in the germline V gene. This CDR3 region has 15 residues. V lost 5 bases and J 3 bases, leaving 13 bases between the germline ends. For the CDR3, the DNA is TGTGCCAGCAGCCGTGGGACTGCCGACACCGGGGAGCTGTTTTTT. Protein product: CASSRGTADTGELFF.

The chain links TRBV27 to TRBJ2-5; 7 bases match TRBD2. Germline lookup yields CDR1 MNHEY and CDR2 SMNVEV (reference sequence). The CDR3 has 14 residues. V was pared by 6 bases and J by 5 bases, with 9 bases of the junction left unmatched. DNA for the CDR3: TGTGCCAGCAGGGACCTCGTCGGGGGGGAGACCCAGTACTTC. Translating gives CASRDLVGGETQYF.

CDR3 sequence (DNA): TGTGCCAGCAGTTACGGCAGGGCGGGCACTGAAGCTTTCTTT. This translates into CASSYGRAGTEAFF. The V call is TRBV6-5, the J call TRBJ1-1, with D possibly TRBD1 on 5 matching bases. The V gene lost 2 bases and the J gene lost 4 bases, with 11 bases spanning the gap. The CDR3 totals 14 residues. Germline lookup yields CDR1 MNHEY and CDR2 SVGAGI.

The sample holds a few counts of this clonotype. This chain links TRBV27 with TRBJ2-1; 9 bases fit TRBD1. The CDR3 is 14 amino acids. With 6 bases clipped from V and 6 bases from J, the junction kept 6 bases outside the gene matches. Germline CDR1 MNHEY, CDR2 SMNVEV (reference sequence). CDR3 DNA sequence: TGTGCCAGCAGCTACAGGGGGCTTGCCAATGAGCAGTTCTTC. As protein: CASSYRGLANEQFF.

The chain joins TRBV27 to TRBJ1-5; D remains ambiguous. Germline-derived CDR1 and CDR2 are MNHEY and SMNVEV (reference sequence). V lost 5 bases and J 7 bases, leaving 3 bases between the germline ends. CDR3 length equals 10 residues. This chain's CDR3 is CASSGQPQHF. CDR3 coding DNA: TGTGCCAGCAGTGGGCAGCCCCAGCATTTT.

V gene TRBV2 combines with J gene TRBJ2-5; 11 bases map to TRBD2. The junction had 8 bases not matched to a gene; V was cut back by 6 bases and J by 5 bases. Germline CDR1 is SNHLY and CDR2 is FYNNEI. The CDR3 covers 15 residues. The CDR3 reads CASRGLAGGRETQYF. The CDR3 coding sequence is TGTGCCAGCAGGGGTCTAGCGGGGGGCCGTGAGACCCAGTACTTC.

V usage is TRBV7-6 and J usage is TRBJ2-7; TRBD1 aligns across 10 bases. In germline, CDR1 is SGHVS, CDR2 FNYEAQ. The CDR3 has 15 amino acids. The V and J ends lost 3 bases and 5 bases, in that order; junction bases with no gene match: 7. The CDR3 DNA follows: TGTGCCAGCAGCTTTTCGGGACAGGGGAAAAACGAGCAGTACTTC. This gives the protein CASSFSGQGKNEQYF.

This clonotype was observed at least ten times. The chain is built from TRBV7-2 and TRBJ2-1, with D perhaps TRBD2 (5 bases). CDR1 is SGHTA and CDR2 is FQGNSA in the germline V gene. This CDR3 has 15 amino acids. The V end was cut by 1 base, the J end by 3 bases, with 10 bases between. CDR3 residues: CASSLGASLYNEQFF. CDR3 DNA: TGTGCCAGCAGCTTAGGGGCTAGCCTCTACAATGAGCAGTTCTTC.

This clonotype appeared a few times. The J gene is TRBJ2-7, the V gene TRBV12-3 or TRBV12-4, with D uncertain. The V end was cut by 0 bases, the J end by 0 bases, with 3 bases between. This CDR3 region has 13 residues. CDR3 bases: TGTGCCAGCAGTTTAGCGAACTCCTACGAGCAGTACTTC. This translates into CASSLANSYEQYF.

This clonotype turned up a few times. The V gene is TRBV27, the J gene TRBJ1-5; D ambiguous. The CDR3 has 13 residues. V was trimmed by 3 bases and J by 9 bases, leaving 12 bases between them. In germline, CDR1 is MNHEY, CDR2 SMNVEV (reference sequence). The CDR3 loop reads CASSLEGFGPQHF. The CDR3 region has the DNA TGTGCCAGCAGTTTGGAGGGTTTTGGGCCCCAGCATTTT.

The table lists this clonotype with a few counts. The V call is TRBV5-1, the J call TRBJ1-5; a possible D gene is TRBD1 (5 bases). Germline V gene data show CDR1 as SGHRS and CDR2 as YFSETQ. This CDR3 spans 13 amino acids. The V gene lost 1 base and the J gene lost 5 bases, with 7 bases spanning the gap. The CDR3 DNA is TGCGCCAGCAGCTTGATGGGGGATCAGCCCCAGCATTTT. Translated, it gives CASSLMGDQPQHF.

Many counts were recorded for this clonotype. The V and J genes are TRBV28 and TRBJ2-6; D might be TRBD1 (6 bases). Germline CDR1 and CDR2: MDHEN and SYDVKM. The CDR3 runs to 15 residues. Between the trimmed V and J ends, which lost 5 bases and 1 base, there was a span of 9 bases. The DNA of the CDR3 is TGTGCCAGCAGTATACAGGGATCTGGGGCCAACGTCCTGACTTTC. Encoded protein: CASSIQGSGANVLTF. The entire variable domain, with the rest obtained from reference TRBV28 and TRBJ2-6, is as follows: DVKVTQSSRYLVKRTGEKVFLECVQDMDHENMFWYRQDPGLGLRLIYFSYDVKMKEKGDIPEGYSVSREKKERFSLILESASTNQTSMYLCASSIQGSGANVLTFGAGSRLTVL.

V usage is TRBV2 and J usage is TRBJ2-1; 12 nucleotides align to TRBD1. CDR1 SNHLY and CDR2 FYNNEI come from the germline V gene. V dropped 6 bases and J dropped 8; count of bases not matched to a gene: 5. The CDR3 is 14 amino acids. This CDR3 reads CASRPGQGAYEQFF. CDR3 sequence (DNA): TGTGCCAGCAGGCCGGGACAGGGGGCCTATGAGCAGTTCTTC.

This clonotype was observed many times. The rearrangement joins TRBV7-2 to TRBJ1-5; D gene uncertain. In germline, CDR1 is SGHTA, CDR2 FQGNSA. This CDR3 has 15 amino acids. V was pared by 2 bases and J by 5 bases, with 13 bases between. The CDR3 sequence: CASSLTSGPHQPQHF. CDR3 sequence (DNA): TGTGCCAGCAGCTTAACCTCAGGCCCACATCAGCCCCAGCATTTT.

This clonotype was seen only a few times. The chain has TRBV19 and TRBJ2-7, with TRBD1 identical over 8 bases. Germline assignment: CDR1 LNHDA and CDR2 SQIVND (reference sequence). The CDR3 extends over 15 amino acids. J lost 1 base, V lost 3 bases, and 5 bases had no gene match. The CDR3 here is CASSMTDRVSYEQYF. The CDR3 DNA follows: TGTGCCAGTAGTATGACGGACAGGGTTTCCTACGAGCAGTACTTC.